The present entry profiles one T cell receptor (beta chain) with its context. Germline V gene data show CDR1 as KGHSH and CDR2 as LQKENI. The CDR3 totals 14 residues. V shed 6 bases and J 6 bases; nucleotides not matched to a gene: 9. The data originate from a study of blood T cell repertoires in COVID-19. Per the authors' pipeline: Reference gene primer amplification yielded estimated nucleated cell counts. The data were produced by immunoSEQ multiplex PCR, yet TCRdb's version contains in-frame clones alone and is incomplete. V and J calls and clone size are those listed in that table; D and trimming were worked out from the DNA. The table lists 360,000 or so clones, 90% of them singletons, with around 6.3% in the top ten.

This receptor was taken from a man aged 18 to 29 with active or convalescent COVID-19. The gene calls are TRBV18 and TRBJ2-7; the match to TRBD1 covers 9 bases. The sequenced sample was peripheral blood. The CDR3 spells CASSLPQGAGEQYF. CDR3 sequence (DNA): TGTGCCAGCTCCCTACCACAGGGGGCGGGCGAGCAGTACTTC.